The next 17 T cell receptor beta chains were all read from a single sample in a study of cytomegalovirus exposure and HLA in healthy donors. The table came from immunoSEQ multiplex PCR; TCRdb's copy has only in-frame clones and leaves some out. The sample lists 57,000 or so clones, 96% occurring once. The specimen was PBMCs. These receptors were obtained from a man aged 18 to 30 in good health and CMV-seronegative.

The gene calls are TRBV5-6 and TRBJ2-7, with 11 nucleotides matching TRBD2. With V trimmed by 4 bases and J by 1 base, 4 bases remained unmatched. The germline gives CDR1 SGHDT, CDR2 YYEEEE. This CDR3 spans 15 amino acids. This CDR3 reads CASSLAGGLSYEQYF. The CDR3 DNA sequence: TGTGCCAGCAGCCTAGCGGGAGGACTGTCCTACGAGCAGTACTTC.

The chain links TRBV28 to TRBJ1-2; D gene uncertain. Trimming removed 2 bases at V and 3 bases at J, with 16 bases between. CDR3 length equals 16 residues. Germline CDR1 reads MDHEN; CDR2 reads SYDVKM. CDR3 sequence: CASSLRGIGVDYGYTF. The CDR3, as DNA: TGTGCCAGCAGTTTACGAGGGATCGGGGTAGACTATGGCTACACCTTC.

The CDR3, as DNA: TGCGCCAGCAGCCAGGGGGTCGGCACTGAAGCTTTCTTT. Amino acid sequence: CASSQGVGTEAFF. V gene TRBV10-2 combines with J gene TRBJ1-1; 7 positions agree with TRBD1. From germline, CDR1 is WSHSY and CDR2 SAAADI. CDR3 length equals 13 residues. Trimming cost V 6 bases and J 4 bases; bases outside gene matches: 5.

The rearrangement joins TRBV27 to TRBJ1-4; 8 bases align to TRBD1. With 5 bases clipped from V and 8 bases from J, the junction kept 7 bases outside the gene matches. Germline V lookup: CDR1 MNHEY, CDR2 SMNVEV (reference sequence). The CDR3 runs to 14 residues. Written as DNA, the CDR3 is TGTGCCAGCAGTCTCAGGGGGCTGGGGGAAAAACTGTTTTTT. As protein: CASSLRGLGEKLFF.

CDR3 coding DNA: TGTGCCAGCAGCACAGGGGGCGGTGGGGAGACCCAGTACTTC. Protein: CASSTGGGGETQYF. The genes are TRBV2 and TRBJ2-5; 9 nucleotides match TRBD1. J lost 5 bases, V lost 6 bases, and 7 bases had no gene match. This CDR3 spans 14 amino acids. Per the germline V gene, CDR1 is SNHLY and CDR2 is FYNNEI.

The chain employs TRBV2 and TRBJ1-3; no firm D call. Germline assignment: CDR1 SNHLY and CDR2 FYNNEI. The CDR3 is 12 residues long. Trimming pared 7 bases from V and 1 base from J, leaving 5 bases between. The CDR3 is CASTGSGNTIYF. As DNA, the CDR3 is TGTGCCAGCACAGGTTCTGGAAACACCATATATTTT.

The genes are TRBV6-4 and TRBJ2-7, with 10 bases identical to TRBD2. Germline V gene lookup returns CDR1 MRHNA and CDR2 SNTAGT. The ends lost 4 bases at V and 3 bases at J; junction bases unmatched: 12. The CDR3 sequence is 17 residues long. CDR3 sequence reads: CASSVRRAGGFFYEQYF. The CDR3 nucleotides read TGTGCCAGCAGTGTCCGGAGAGCGGGAGGGTTTTTCTACGAGCAGTACTTC.

This chain uses TRBV6-4 with TRBJ2-1; 12 bases map to TRBD2. The CDR3 spans 15 residues. Germline V gene data show CDR1 as MRHNA and CDR2 as SNTAGT. J lost 4 bases, V lost 4 bases, and 2 bases had no gene match. The DNA for the CDR3 is TGTGCCAGCAGTGGGACTAGCGGGGAGTACAATGAGCAGTTCTTC. Protein product: CASSGTSGEYNEQFF.

With regard to this clone: One end of the junction fails to match germline, which may point to a read error. This chain connects TRBV25-1 to TRBJ1-6; D unclear. Germline V gene sequence: CDR1 MGHDK, CDR2 SYGVNS. The CDR3 consists of 12 residues. CDR3 in DNA: TGTGCCAGCAGTGGGACGGGAGTGGTTCGTCGCTTT. Its translation is CASSGTGVVRRF.

The V gene is TRBV9, the J gene TRBJ2-5; 12 nucleotides match TRBD2. J was trimmed by 2 bases and V by 7 bases; bases with no gene match: 6. The CDR3 sequence is 15 residues long. Germline CDR1 and CDR2: SGDLS and YYNGEE. CDR3 bases: TGTGCCAGCGGCGCCGGACTAGCGGGGCAAGAGACCCAGTACTTC. Its protein product is CASGAGLAGQETQYF.

This chain uses TRBV11-2 with TRBJ2-7, with unresolved D. V was pared by 4 bases and J by 6 bases, with 19 bases between. This CDR3 has 15 amino acids. Germline values: CDR1 SGHAT, CDR2 FQNNGV. Written as DNA, the CDR3 is TGTGCCAGCAGCTCCGACCTCTGGGTTCAGGCCGAGCAGTACTTC. Protein product: CASSSDLWVQAEQYF.

The chain recombines TRBV4-1 with TRBJ2-2, with TRBD2 identical over 10 bases. Losses at the gene ends were 5 bases for V and 5 bases for J; bases not matched to a gene: 11. CDR1 and CDR2 (germline): MGHRA, YSYEKL. The length of the CDR3 is 17 residues. CDR3 nucleotide sequence: TGCGCCAGCAGCAACCTTCTCCTAGCGGGAGTGACCGGGGAGCTGTTTTTT. The encoded protein is CASSNLLLAGVTGELFF.

This clone was counted a single time. This chain uses TRBV5-8 with TRBJ2-2; 10 bases fit TRBD2. Germline lookup yields CDR1 SGHTS and CDR2 YDEGEE. The V and J ends lost 9 bases and 6 bases, in that order; junction bases with no gene match: 11. This CDR3 is 15 amino acids long. CDR3 in DNA: TGTGCCAACACGCCCGGGACTAGCGATGCCGGGGAGCTGTTTTTT. Protein sequence: CANTPGTSDAGELFF.

The rearrangement uses TRBV5-4 and TRBJ2-7; TRBD2 matches at 9 bases. The CDR3 is 14 amino acids. Germline V gives CDR1 SGHNT, CDR2 YYREEE (reference sequence). The V segment lost 10 bases and the J segment 7 bases; nucleotides outside the gene matches: 15. CDR3 in DNA: TGTGCCGCCTCTAGTGGTAGCGGGAGCCGAGAGCAGTACTTC. Translating gives CAASSGSGSREQYF. The full variable domain, in which reference TRBV5-4 and TRBJ2-7 provide the parts outside the CDR3, is ETGVTQSPTHLIKTRGQQVTLRCSSQSGHNTVSWYQQALGQGPQFIFQYYREEENGRGNFPPRFSGLQFPNYSSELNVNALELDDSALYLCAASSGSGSREQYFGPGTRLTVT.

The chain has TRBV4-2 and TRBJ2-1, with D tentatively TRBD2 (5 bases). This CDR3 spans 17 amino acids. V shed 3 bases and J shed 4 bases, with 19 bases lying between them. CDR1 and CDR2 (germline): LGHNA, YNFKEQ. The CDR3 is CASSHGDFIKSYNEQFF. CDR3 bases: TGTGCCAGCAGCCACGGGGATTTCATAAAGAGTTACAATGAGCAGTTCTTC.

The rearrangement uses TRBV25-1 and TRBJ2-5; the D is unclear. The V gene's germline CDR1 is MGHDK and CDR2 SYGVNS. The CDR3 spans 10 residues. The V end lost 5 bases, the J end lost 5 bases, and 3 bases lay between the germline ends. CDR3 region: CASSSETQYF. The CDR3 DNA follows: TGTGCCAGCAGTAGCGAGACCCAGTACTTC.

This clone was seen just once. The rearrangement joins TRBV2 to TRBJ2-7; perhaps TRBD2 as D (6 bases). Trimming shortened V by 8 bases and J by 2 bases, and 22 bases separated the two germline ends. Per germline, CDR1 SNHLY and CDR2 FYNNEI. CDR3 length: 16 amino acids. The CDR3 spells CASGPTGEPDPYEQYF. CDR3 DNA sequence: TGTGCCAGCGGACCGACGGGAGAACCCGACCCCTACGAGCAGTACTTC.